The TCR beta chain described here comes from a study of regulatory T cells. Study conclusions and caveats: In CD3G-deficient patients, conventional CD4+ T cells were enriched for hydrophobic CDR3 residues at positions 6 and 7.

The primer mix had 52 TRBV and 13 TRBJ primers. Clones were read by immunoSEQ multiplex PCR, and TCRdb kept only the in-frame ones, dropping some. The data show almost 30,000 clones, about nine tenths seen once. Points on this clone: Its antigen is as yet unknown.

The V segment lost 5 bases and the J segment 2 bases; nucleotides outside the gene matches: 9. Germline loops: CDR1 SGHVS, CDR2 FQNEAQ. The CDR3 totals 16 residues. The chain is built from TRBV7-8 and TRBJ2-5, with TRBD1 matching 9 bases. The sample consisted of conventional CD4+ T cells sorted from blood. The source is a person aged 18 to 35 with CD3G deficiency. The DNA of the CDR3 is TGTGCCAGCAGCCAAACAGGGGGCTCGGTGCAAGAGACCCAGTACTTC. Encoded protein: CASSQTGGSVQETQYF.